The rows below give T cell receptor beta chains drawn from one sample of a study of T-cell reconstitution after alpha-beta-depleted transplantation in children. Using its own MiXCR run on the PCR reads, TCRdb lists one record per CDR3 protein. The data contain about 200,000 distinct CDR3 sequences, roughly 14% of them seen just once; the ten biggest clones take up 13%. This specimen consisted of PBMCs from the stem cell graft donor, obtained from the stem cell graft. These TCRs come from a human donor who donated a stem cell graft to a child with acute lymphoblastic leukemia. CDR3s leave out the opening cysteine and the closing phenylalanine or tryptophan. A D gene is named only where the DNA matches it firmly.

v_call d_call cdr3_aa
TRBV11-2 - ASSPGRTWSNSPLH
TRBV29-1 TRBD1 SVEDWGQYNEQF
TRBV12-5 TRBD1 ASGLTPDRLSGNTIY
TRBV18 - ASSPTDYSEEQY
TRBV12-3/TRBV12-4 - ASSFRTLLNYGYT
TRBV20-1 TRBD1 SASTGQGEKLF
TRBV18 - ASSPGGFIGAKNIQY
TRBV5-1 - ASSLFARYQETQY
TRBV28 - ATNHRQELNYGYT
TRBV20-1 TRBD2 SASRLAGANEQF
TRBV5-1 TRBD1 ASSPQLGQGETQY
TRBV20-1 TRBD1 SARDTLGGNVYTPY
TRBV4-2 - ASSQWGAYEQY
TRBV30 - ACRGNTEAF
TRBV5-6 - ASSARLGAGQPQH
TRBV5-1 - ASGAGFTGELF
TRBV7-9 - ASSDARYIQY
TRBV7-6 TRBD1 ASSPTGTGVYEQY
TRBV25-1 TRBD2 ASSEFGGGRTNEQF
TRBV10-3 TRBD2 AISEGRTSGIYEQY
TRBV5-1 - ASSLGPPIAKNIQY
TRBV5-4 - ASSLTGTSTDTQY
TRBV10-3 TRBD2 AISGAGEYEQY
TRBV30 - ATQGGARGNTIY
TRBV2 - ASSEGREQF
TRBV20-1 - SASHRVSYEQY
TRBV7-7 TRBD1 ASSLDRAAGETQY
TRBV6-5 - ASSYEGLGSEQY
TRBV20-1 - SADGGSAPPGTDTQY
TRBV27 - ASSLSRNQPQH
TRBV5-4 TRBD2 ASSPRALAGERAEQF
TRBV5-1 - ASSLDGAGETQY
TRBV30 - AWSVLTTAF